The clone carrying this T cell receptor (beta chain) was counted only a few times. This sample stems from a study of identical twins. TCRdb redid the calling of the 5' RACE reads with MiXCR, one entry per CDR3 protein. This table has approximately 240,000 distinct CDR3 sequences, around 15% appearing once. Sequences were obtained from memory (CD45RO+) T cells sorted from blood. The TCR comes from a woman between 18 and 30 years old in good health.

The chain's CDR3 is CAISGPPPITNTGELFF. The CDR3 DNA reads TGTGCCATCAGTGGACCCCCCCCCATCACGAACACCGGGGAGCTGTTTTTT. This chain connects TRBV10-3 to TRBJ2-2; no firm D call. This CDR3 region has 17 residues. The germline CDR1 and CDR2 sequences are ENHRY and SYGVKD. V shed 4 bases and J shed 0 bases, with 15 bases lying between them.